This TCR beta chain appears in the sequencing data of a study of cytomegalovirus exposure and HLA in healthy donors. Across the study: About 85 million unique TCR sequences came from HLA-typed donors in an early release. Study results and caveats: Later analysis showed most CMV-associated TCR beta chains appearing HLA-restricted. Trimming of TCR beta V- and J-genes showed a link, identified in a later analysis, to a missense DCLRE1C variant. Among immune exposure information, only CMV serostatus was available.

The germline V gene has CDR1 MGHRA and CDR2 YSYEKL. V shed 1 base and J shed 4 bases, with 8 bases lying between them. The CDR3 runs to 14 residues. The study ran its PCR with 60 Vbeta and 13 Jbeta primers. The data were produced by immunoSEQ multiplex PCR, yet TCRdb's version contains in-frame clones alone and is incomplete. Found here are 100,000 or so clones, about three quarters of them singletons; the top ten hold about 9.1%. This clone was detected only a few times. What it recognizes is unknown. This TCR came from a woman aged 40 to 49 in good health and CMV-seropositive. This chain joins TRBV4-1 and TRBJ2-1, with D maybe TRBD1 (6 bases). The sample consisted of PBMCs. CDR3 DNA sequence: TGCGCCAGCAGCCAAGTAGGGGGATACAATGAGCAGTTCTTC. Translated, it gives CASSQVGGYNEQFF.